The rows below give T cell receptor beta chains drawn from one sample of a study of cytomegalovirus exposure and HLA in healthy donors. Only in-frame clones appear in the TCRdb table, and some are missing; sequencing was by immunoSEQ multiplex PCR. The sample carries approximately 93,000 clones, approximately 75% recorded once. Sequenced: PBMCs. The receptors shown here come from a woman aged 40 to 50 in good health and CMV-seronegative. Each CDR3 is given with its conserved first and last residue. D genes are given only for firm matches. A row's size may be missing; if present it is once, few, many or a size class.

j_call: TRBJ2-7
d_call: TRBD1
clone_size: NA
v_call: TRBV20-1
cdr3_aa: CSSHRGAEQYF
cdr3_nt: TGCAGCTCCCACAGGGGCGCCGAGCAGTACTTC

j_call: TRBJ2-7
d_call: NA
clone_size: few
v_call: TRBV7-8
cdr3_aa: CASTQREDSFEQYF
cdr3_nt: TGTGCCAGCACCCAACGGGAAGACTCTTTCGAGCAGTACTTC

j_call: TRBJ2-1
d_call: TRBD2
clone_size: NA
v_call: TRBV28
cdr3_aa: CASSSTSGGLNEQFF
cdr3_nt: TGTGCCAGCAGTTCTACTAGCGGGGGCCTAAATGAGCAGTTCTTC

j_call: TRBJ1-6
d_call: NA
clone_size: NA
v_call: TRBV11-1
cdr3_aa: CASSLETGKFHSPLHF
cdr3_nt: TGTGCCAGCAGCTTAGAAACAGGGAAGTTCCACTCACCCCTCCACTTT

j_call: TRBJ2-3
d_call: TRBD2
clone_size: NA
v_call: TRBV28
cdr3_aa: CASGPGGADTQYF
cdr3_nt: TGTGCCAGCGGCCCCGGGGGGGCGGATACGCAGTATTTT

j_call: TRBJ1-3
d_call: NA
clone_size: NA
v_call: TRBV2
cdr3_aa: CASSEEAGLVTGNTIYF
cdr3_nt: TGTGCCAGCAGTGAAGAGGCGGGGTTGGTTACTGGAAACACCATATATTTT

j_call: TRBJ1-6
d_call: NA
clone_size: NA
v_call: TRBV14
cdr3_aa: CASSTHNSPLNF
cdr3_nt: TGTGCCAGCAGCACTCATAATTCACCCCTCAACTTT

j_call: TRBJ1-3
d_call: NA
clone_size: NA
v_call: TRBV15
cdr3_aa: CATSRLAGFSGNTIYF
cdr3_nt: TGTGCCACCAGCAGACTTGCAGGGTTCTCTGGAAACACCATATATTTT

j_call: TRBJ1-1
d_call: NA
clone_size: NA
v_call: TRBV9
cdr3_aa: CASSVNPRDDEAFF
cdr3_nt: TGTGCCAGCAGCGTAAACCCCCGGGATGATGAAGCTTTCTTT

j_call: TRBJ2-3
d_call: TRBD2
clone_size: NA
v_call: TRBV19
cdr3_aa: CASSIQSGGPGDTQYF
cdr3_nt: TGTGCCAGTAGTATTCAGTCGGGGGGGCCGGGAGATACGCAGTATTTT

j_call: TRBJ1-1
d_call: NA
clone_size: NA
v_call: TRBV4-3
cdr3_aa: CASKEAPDTANTEAFF
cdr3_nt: TGCGCCAGCAAAGAAGCCCCGGACACGGCGAACACTGAAGCTTTCTTT

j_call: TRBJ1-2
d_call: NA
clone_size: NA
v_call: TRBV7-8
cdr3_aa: CASSLRQYHGYTF
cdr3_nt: TGTGCCAGCAGCTTGCGACAGTACCATGGCTACACCTTC

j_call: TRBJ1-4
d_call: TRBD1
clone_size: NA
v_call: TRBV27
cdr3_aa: CASSSGQGGEKLFF
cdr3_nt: TGTGCCAGCAGTTCGGGACAGGGAGGGGAAAAACTGTTTTTT

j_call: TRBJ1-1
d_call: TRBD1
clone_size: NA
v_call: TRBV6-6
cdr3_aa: CASSAWTGETETFF
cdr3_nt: TGTGCCAGCAGTGCCTGGACAGGGGAGACTGAAACTTTCTTT

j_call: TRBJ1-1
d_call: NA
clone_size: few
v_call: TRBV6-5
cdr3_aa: CASSYSVMNTEAFF
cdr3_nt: TGTGCCAGCAGTTATTCAGTAATGAACACTGAAGCTTTCTTT

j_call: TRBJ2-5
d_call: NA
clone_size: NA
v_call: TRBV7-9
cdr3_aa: CASSLVGGLQETQYF
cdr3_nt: TGTGCCAGCAGCTTAGTCGGGGGGCTGCAAGAGACCCAGTACTTC

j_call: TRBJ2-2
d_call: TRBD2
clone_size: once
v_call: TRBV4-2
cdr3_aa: CASSRTSGATGELFF
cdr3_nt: TGTGCCAGCAGCCGGACTAGCGGGGCCACCGGGGAGCTGTTTTTT

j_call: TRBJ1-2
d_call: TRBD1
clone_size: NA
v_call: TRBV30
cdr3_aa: CAWSVGGQGSYGYTF
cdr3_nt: TGTGCCTGGAGTGTAGGGGGACAGGGTTCCTATGGCTACACCTTC

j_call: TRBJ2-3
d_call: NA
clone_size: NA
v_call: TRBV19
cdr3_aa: CATGGAPTYTQYF
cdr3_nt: TGTGCCACCGGAGGGGCGCCGACGTATACGCAGTATTTT

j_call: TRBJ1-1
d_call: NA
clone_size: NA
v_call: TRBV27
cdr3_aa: CASSRGGYGEAFF
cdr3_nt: TGTGCCAGCTCCCGGGGGGGATATGGTGAAGCTTTCTTT

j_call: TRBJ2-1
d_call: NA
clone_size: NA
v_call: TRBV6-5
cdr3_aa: CASSVIRTGDYEQFF
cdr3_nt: TGTGCCAGCAGTGTAATAAGGACGGGGGATTATGAGCAGTTCTTC

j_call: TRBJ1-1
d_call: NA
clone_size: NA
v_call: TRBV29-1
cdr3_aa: CSSIEDSFKAEAFF
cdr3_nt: TGCAGCTCAATCGAGGACAGTTTCAAAGCTGAAGCTTTCTTT

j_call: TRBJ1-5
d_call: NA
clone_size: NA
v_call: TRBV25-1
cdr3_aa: CASSARGGGNQPQHF
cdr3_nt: TGTGCCAGCAGTGCTCGGGGGGGTGGGAATCAGCCCCAGCATTTT

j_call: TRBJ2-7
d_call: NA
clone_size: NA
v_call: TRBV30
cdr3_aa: CAWSVGAGYKQYF
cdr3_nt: TGTGCCTGGAGTGTAGGGGCTGGATACAAGCAGTACTTC

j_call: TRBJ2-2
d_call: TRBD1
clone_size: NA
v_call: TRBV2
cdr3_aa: CASSAGTGNAGELFF
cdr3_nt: TGTGCCAGCAGCGCCGGGACAGGGAATGCCGGGGAGCTGTTTTTT

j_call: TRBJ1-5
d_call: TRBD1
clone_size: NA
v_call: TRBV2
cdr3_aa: CASSEVGQGLGNQPQHF
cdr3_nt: TGTGCCAGCAGTGAAGTCGGACAGGGCTTGGGAAATCAGCCCCAGCATTTT

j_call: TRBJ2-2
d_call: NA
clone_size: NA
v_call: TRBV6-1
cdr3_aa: CASSVQSNTGELFF
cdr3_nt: TGTGCCAGCAGTGTACAGTCGAACACCGGGGAGCTGTTTTTT

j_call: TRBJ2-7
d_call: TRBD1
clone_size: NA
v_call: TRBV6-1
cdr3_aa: CASSNRDRGLEQYF
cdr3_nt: TGTGCCAGCAGCAACCGGGACAGGGGGCTCGAGCAGTACTTC

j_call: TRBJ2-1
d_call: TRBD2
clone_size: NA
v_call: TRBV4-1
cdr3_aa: CASSQGTSELNEQFF
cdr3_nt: TGCGCCAGCAGCCAGGGGACTAGCGAATTGAATGAGCAGTTCTTC

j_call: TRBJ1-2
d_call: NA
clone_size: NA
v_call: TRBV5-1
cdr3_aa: CASSTGSGYADGYTF
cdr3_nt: TGCGCCAGCAGCACCGGTTCAGGGTATGCGGATGGCTACACCTTC

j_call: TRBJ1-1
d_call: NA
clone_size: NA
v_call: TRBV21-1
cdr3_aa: CASSKISGVPHMNTEAFF
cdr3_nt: TGTGCCAGCAGCAAAATTAGCGGGGTCCCACACATGAACACTGAAGCTTTCTTT

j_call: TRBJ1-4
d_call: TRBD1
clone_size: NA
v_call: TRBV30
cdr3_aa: CAWRPLGTGGEKLFF
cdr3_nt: TGTGCCTGGAGACCCTTGGGGACAGGGGGTGAAAAACTGTTTTTT

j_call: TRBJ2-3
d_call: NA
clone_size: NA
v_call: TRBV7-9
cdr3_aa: CASSLAGSTDTQYF
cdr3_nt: TGTGCCAGCAGCTTGGCGGGAAGCACAGATACGCAGTATTTT

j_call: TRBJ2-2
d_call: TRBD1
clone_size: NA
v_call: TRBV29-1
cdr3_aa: CSAAGTGFTGELFF
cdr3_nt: TGCAGCGCCGCCGGGACAGGGTTCACCGGGGAGCTGTTTTTT

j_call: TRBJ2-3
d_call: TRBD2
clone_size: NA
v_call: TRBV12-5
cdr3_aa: CASVPSGGGTDTQYF
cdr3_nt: TGTGCTAGTGTTCCCTCCGGGGGGGGCACAGATACGCAGTATTTT

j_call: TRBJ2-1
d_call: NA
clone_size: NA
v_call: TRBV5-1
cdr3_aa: CASSLDQRPNNEQFF
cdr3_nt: TGCGCCAGCAGCTTGGATCAGCGGCCAAACAATGAGCAGTTCTTC

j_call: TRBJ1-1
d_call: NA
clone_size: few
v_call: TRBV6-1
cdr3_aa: CASSEGGGEAFF
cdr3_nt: TGTGCCAGCAGTGAAGGCGGGGGCGAAGCTTTCTTT

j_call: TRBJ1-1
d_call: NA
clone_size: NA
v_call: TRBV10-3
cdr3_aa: CAISEGTSNTEAFF
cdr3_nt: TGTGCCATCAGTGAAGGGACATCCAACACTGAAGCTTTCTTT